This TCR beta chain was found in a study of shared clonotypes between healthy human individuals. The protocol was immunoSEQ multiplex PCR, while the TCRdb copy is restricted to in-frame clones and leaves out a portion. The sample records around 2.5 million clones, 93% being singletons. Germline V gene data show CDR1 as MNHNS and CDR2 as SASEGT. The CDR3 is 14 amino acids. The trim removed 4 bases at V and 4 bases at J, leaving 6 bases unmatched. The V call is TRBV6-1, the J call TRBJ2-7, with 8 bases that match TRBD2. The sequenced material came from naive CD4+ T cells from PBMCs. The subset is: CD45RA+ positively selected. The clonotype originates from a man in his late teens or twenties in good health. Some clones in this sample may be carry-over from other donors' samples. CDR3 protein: CASSASAGEYEQYF. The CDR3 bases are TGTGCCAGCAGTGCTTCAGCGGGAGAGTACGAGCAGTACTTC.